This entry concerns a single T cell receptor beta chain. What it recognizes is unknown. In germline, CDR1 is LNHDA, CDR2 SQIVND (reference sequence). V was shortened by 9 bases and J by 0 bases, with 16 bases between the two germline ends. The CDR3 is made up of 15 amino acids. These data come from a study of OX40 agonist ivuxolimab in advanced cancers. Study-level background: An agonistic human IgG2 monoclonal antibody against OX40 (CD134) was given. Points from the study as a whole: On average, CD8+ T cells had more expanded clones than CD4+.

Profiled with immunoSEQ multiplex PCR; TCRdb holds only in-frame clones, not every one. The sample holds about 26,000 clones, 75% to 85% seen once. The input for sequencing was CD4+ or CD8+ T cells sorted from blood, taken in a trial of the OX40 agonist ivuxolimab. The V and J genes are TRBV19 and TRBJ2-3; D tentatively fits TRBD1 or TRBD2 (5 bases each). The TCR was taken from an adult with an advanced solid tumor such as melanoma, head and neck, liver or kidney cancer. The CDR3 DNA reads as TGTGCCAGAATCGGGGCCAGGGCTAGCACAGATACGCAGTATTTT. Protein sequence: CARIGARASTDTQYF.